Each of the 23 T cell receptor beta chains below was sequenced from the same sample in a study of control samples from healthy donors and cancer patients. Sequencing used immunoSEQ multiplex PCR; TCRdb keeps in-frame clones, though not all of them. The sample carries 90,000 to 100,000 clones, over 60% recorded once. The sequencing input was blood. Every receptor here comes from a woman aged 25-40 years in good health.

This clone was detected ten times or more. Other DNA sequences within the sample encode an identical CDR3. This sequence joins TRBV6-5 and TRBJ1-2; 11 positions agree with TRBD1. The V segment lost 0 bases and the J segment 4 bases; nucleotides outside the gene matches: 4. CDR1 is MNHEY, CDR2 SVGAGI, per germline. CDR3 length: 16 amino acids. CDR3 sequence: CASSYSRTGGGYGYTF. As DNA, the CDR3 is TGTGCCAGCAGTTACTCGCGGACAGGGGGCGGCTATGGCTACACCTTC.

The chain employs TRBV2 and TRBJ1-1; D uncertain. The CDR3 totals 13 residues. CDR1 is SNHLY, CDR2 FYNNEI, per germline. Trimming shortened V by 0 bases and J by 7 bases, and 9 bases separated the two germline ends. This CDR3 reads CASSEARRLEAFF. The CDR3 nucleotides read TGTGCCAGCAGTGAAGCGAGACGGCTTGAAGCTTTCTTT.

CDR3: CASGTPRADTQYF. The DNA of the CDR3 is TGTGCCAGCGGGACTCCGAGGGCAGATACGCAGTATTTT. The chain combines TRBV6-5 with TRBJ2-3; the D gene is possibly TRBD2 (6 bases). Germline V gene data show CDR1 as MNHEY and CDR2 as SVGAGI. The CDR3 has 13 residues. Trimming shortened V by 8 bases and J by 4 bases, and 13 bases separated the two germline ends.

V usage is TRBV4-1 and J usage is TRBJ1-2, with 9 bases matching TRBD1. Germline CDR1 MGHRA, CDR2 YSYEKL. V dropped 5 bases and J dropped 4; count of bases not matched to a gene: 11. The CDR3 loop spans 16 amino acids. For the CDR3, the DNA is TGCGCCAGCAGCAGCACCGGGACAGGGAGCCTCTATGGCTACACCTTC. It is translated as CASSSTGTGSLYGYTF.

CDR3: CASSLLLRGRGGELFF. The CDR3 DNA reads as TGTGCCAGCAGCCTATTATTAAGGGGGCGCGGCGGGGAGCTGTTTTTT. V gene TRBV3-1 (or the pseudogene TRBV3-2) combines with J gene TRBJ2-2; the match to TRBD1 covers 7 bases. Germline CDR1 LGHDT, CDR2 YNNKEL (reference sequence). The CDR3 is made up of 16 amino acids. J gave up 7 bases and V 4 bases, and 12 bases lay outside the gene matches.

This clone has only a few counts. This chain connects TRBV7-8 to TRBJ2-7; D gene ambiguous. The CDR3 spans 13 residues. Per the germline V gene, CDR1 is SGHVS and CDR2 is FQNEAQ. The V and J ends lost 1 base and 4 bases respectively, with 8 bases between them. The CDR3 bases are TGTGCCAGCAGCTTAGGGGCAGAATACGAGCAGTACTTC. It is translated as CASSLGAEYEQYF.

For this clone: This specimen includes other DNA sequences encoding the same CDR3. This CDR3 reads CASSILAGTEYNEQFF. CDR3 DNA sequence: TGTGCCAGTAGTATACTAGCGGGGACTGAATACAATGAGCAGTTCTTC. The genes are TRBV19 and TRBJ2-1, with 9 bases matching TRBD2. This CDR3 has 16 amino acids. Germline CDR1 is LNHDA and CDR2 is SQIVND (reference sequence). V shed 2 bases, J shed 4 bases, and the junction held 6 bases outside the gene matches.

The genes are TRBV5-8 and TRBJ1-2; 7 bases are shared with TRBD1. The CDR3 sequence is 16 residues long. Germline V gives CDR1 SGHTS, CDR2 YDEGEE. V lost 2 bases and J lost 2; bases outside the gene matches: 9. This chain's CDR3 is CASSLRLPTGNYGYTF. The CDR3 DNA reads as TGTGCCAGCAGCTTACGACTCCCGACAGGGAACTATGGCTACACCTTC.

DNA for the CDR3: TGTGCCAGCAGCGTGGAAAAAGCGGGGGGGTCCTATGAGCAGTTCTTC. It codes for CASSVEKAGGSYEQFF. The chain combines TRBV9 with TRBJ2-1, with 10 bases fitting TRBD2. The germline V gene encodes CDR1 SGDLS and CDR2 YYNGEE. Losses at the gene ends were 2 bases for V and 8 bases for J; bases not matched to a gene: 10. The CDR3 has 16 residues.

The chain employs TRBV5-1 and TRBJ2-3; TRBD2 matches at 7 bases. V shed 5 bases, J shed 3 bases, and the junction held 15 bases outside the gene matches. Germline V CDR1 and CDR2: SGHRS, YFSETQ. The CDR3 totals 17 residues. The DNA for the CDR3 is TGCGCCAGCAGACCCTCTCAGGGAGCGGGGCGAACAGATACGCAGTATTTT. Translating it yields CASRPSQGAGRTDTQYF.

This chain links TRBV10-1 with TRBJ1-2; D is perhaps TRBD1 (5 bases). The CDR3 totals 13 residues. Germline-derived CDR1 and CDR2 are WNHNN and SYGVQD (reference sequence). With 2 bases removed from V and 3 bases from J, the gap between germline ends came to 7 bases. CDR3 residues: CASSERGDYGYTF. The CDR3 DNA reads TGCGCCAGCAGTGAGCGGGGGGACTATGGCTACACCTTC.

Here the CDR3 reads CASSVGIDRESEQYF. The CDR3 nucleotides read TGTGCCAGCAGCGTAGGTATAGACAGGGAGAGCGAGCAGTACTTC. This sequence joins TRBV9 and TRBJ2-7; 7 bases align to TRBD1. The J segment lost 6 bases and the V segment lost 0 bases, leaving 9 bases of the junction unmatched. The CDR3 contains 15 residues. CDR1 and CDR2 (germline): SGDLS, YYNGEE. The full variable domain, rest sourced from reference TRBV9 and TRBJ2-7, is DSGVTQTPKHLITATGQRVTLRCSPRSGDLSVYWYQQSLDQGLQFLIQYYNGEERAKGNILERFSAQQFPDLHSELNLSSLELGDSALYFCASSVGIDRESEQYFGPGTRLTVT.

The rearrangement uses TRBV5-1 and TRBJ2-3, with 7 bases lining up with TRBD2. The CDR3 sequence is 15 residues long. Germline trimming cut 4 bases from V and 0 bases from J; bases unmatched to any gene: 5. Germline lookup yields CDR1 SGHRS and CDR2 YFSETQ. Here the CDR3 DNA reads TGCGCCAGCAGCGCTGGGACTACTAGCACAGATACGCAGTATTTT. Translation gives CASSAGTTSTDTQYF.

The rearrangement joins TRBV13 to TRBJ1-1; 7 positions match TRBD1. Germline values: CDR1 PRHDT, CDR2 FYEKMQ (reference sequence). This CDR3 comprises 13 residues. V shed 5 bases, J shed 5 bases, and the junction held 5 bases outside the gene matches. The DNA of the CDR3 is TGTGCCAGCAGCAGGGTACAGGGGACTGAAGCTTTCTTT. Residues: CASSRVQGTEAFF.

CDR3 bases: TGCGCCAGCAGCCTGGGGGGTAGGGGCGATGAGCAGTTCTTC. Amino acids: CASSLGGRGDEQFF. J is TRBJ2-1 and V is TRBV5-1; D perhaps matches TRBD2 (6 bases). This CDR3 comprises 14 residues. V was trimmed by 4 bases and J by 8 bases, leaving 16 bases between them. Germline V gene sequence: CDR1 SGHRS, CDR2 YFSETQ.

The chain is built from TRBV5-4 and TRBJ2-2; D uncertain. CDR1 and CDR2 from the germline V gene are SGHNT and YYREEE (reference sequence). The CDR3 has 12 residues. Between the trimmed V and J ends, which lost 2 bases and 3 bases, there was a span of 2 bases. Written as DNA, the CDR3 is TGTGCCAGCAGCTTTGACACCGGGGAGCTGTTTTTT. Protein product: CASSFDTGELFF.

This clone occurred a few times. V gene TRBV19 combines with J gene TRBJ2-2; 7 positions agree with TRBD1. With V trimmed by 3 bases and J by 5 bases, 6 bases remained unmatched. CDR1 is LNHDA and CDR2 is SQIVND in the germline V gene (reference sequence). There are 15 residues in the CDR3. The CDR3 is CASSITGVGTGELFF. The CDR3 DNA reads TGTGCCAGTAGTATTACAGGGGTTGGGACCGGGGAGCTGTTTTTT.

The chain is built from TRBV18 and TRBJ1-6; D is possibly TRBD1 (5 bases). The CDR3 sequence is 16 residues long. Germline CDR1 KGHSH, CDR2 LQKENI. V shed 2 bases and J shed 9 bases, with 17 bases lying between them. CDR3 loop: CASSPDQQGPTSPLHF. CDR3 DNA: TGTGCCAGCTCACCAGACCAGCAGGGTCCTACTTCACCCCTCCACTTT.

J is TRBJ1-6 and V is TRBV9, with D unclear. Trimming shortened V by 4 bases and J by 0 bases, and 17 bases separated the two germline ends. Per the germline V gene, CDR1 is SGDLS and CDR2 is YYNGEE. This CDR3 region has 18 residues. The CDR3: CASSLDGGGSSYNSPLHF. The CDR3 DNA sequence: TGTGCCAGCAGCCTTGACGGTGGAGGGAGCTCCTATAATTCACCCCTCCACTTT.

The rearrangement uses TRBV4-3 and TRBJ2-4, with D possibly being TRBD2 (5 bases). This CDR3 has 15 amino acids. The V gene lost 0 bases and the J gene lost 4 bases, with 10 bases spanning the gap. Per the germline V gene, CDR1 is LGHNA and CDR2 is YSLEER. In DNA, the CDR3 is TGCGCCAGCAGCCAAGATGGACTGGGAAAAAACATTCAGTACTTC. This sequence encodes CASSQDGLGKNIQYF.

As for this clone: This same CDR3 is encoded by further DNA sequences in the sample. This chain joins TRBV9 and TRBJ1-3; 9 bases agree with TRBD1. Losses at the gene ends were 3 bases for V and 3 bases for J; bases not matched to a gene: 4. Germline V gene lookup returns CDR1 SGDLS and CDR2 YYNGEE. The CDR3 runs to 15 residues. In nucleotides, the CDR3 is TGTGCCAGCAGCGCCACAGGGGGCCGTGGAAACACCATATATTTT. Protein sequence: CASSATGGRGNTIYF.

This clone has just one count. The CDR3 coding sequence is TGTGCCAGCAGCTCCAGCGGGCTAGCGGGGGACCCGAACACCGGGGAGCTGTTTTTT. It encodes CASSSSGLAGDPNTGELFF. The V call is TRBV13, the J call TRBJ2-2, with 10 bases aligning to TRBD2. The germline V gene encodes CDR1 PRHDT and CDR2 FYEKMQ (reference sequence). This CDR3 is 19 amino acids long. V lost 4 bases and J lost 0; bases outside the gene matches: 11.

This sequence joins TRBV11-2 and TRBJ2-3; tentative D call: TRBD2 (7 bases). Germline V gives CDR1 SGHAT, CDR2 FQNNGV. This CDR3 has 15 residues. The germline V and J ends were trimmed by 5 bases and 2 bases, with 14 bases remaining between them. The CDR3 bases are TGTGCCAGCAGCCCTAAGGGGGGGTTCACAGATACGCAGTATTTT. The encoded protein is CASSPKGGFTDTQYF. The full variable domain, in which reference TRBV11-2 and TRBJ2-3 provide the parts outside the CDR3, is EAGVAQSPRYKIIEKRQSVAFWCNPISGHATLYWYQQILGQGPKLLIQFQNNGVVDDSQLPKDRFSAERLKGVDSTLKIQPAKLEDSAVYLCASSPKGGFTDTQYFGPGTRLTVL.